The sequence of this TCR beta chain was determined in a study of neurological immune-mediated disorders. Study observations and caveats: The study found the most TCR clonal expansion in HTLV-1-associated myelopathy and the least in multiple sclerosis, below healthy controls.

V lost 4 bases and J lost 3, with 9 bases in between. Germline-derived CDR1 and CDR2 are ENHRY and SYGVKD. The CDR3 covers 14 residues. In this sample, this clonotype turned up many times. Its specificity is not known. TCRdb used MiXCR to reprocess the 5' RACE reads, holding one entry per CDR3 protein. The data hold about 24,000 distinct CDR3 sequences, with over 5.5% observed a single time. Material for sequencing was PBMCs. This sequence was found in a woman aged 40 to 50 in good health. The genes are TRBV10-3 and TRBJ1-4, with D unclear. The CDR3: CAISVGGANEKLFF. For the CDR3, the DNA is TGTGCCATCAGTGTAGGTGGGGCTAATGAAAAACTGTTTTTT.